The rows below give T cell receptor beta chains drawn from one sample of a study of T cells after yellow fever vaccination. Using its own MiXCR run on the 5' RACE reads, TCRdb lists one record per CDR3 protein. The sample consists of under 200,000 distinct CDR3 sequences, under 7.5% of them appearing once. Source: CD4+ T cells sorted from PBMCs, taken 5 days after the first yellow fever vaccination. Receptors originate from a man between 18 and 29 years old who received the YFV17D yellow fever vaccine. CDR3s include the opening cysteine and the closing phenylalanine or tryptophan. A D gene is named only where the DNA matches it firmly.

TRBD1,TRBV6-2/TRBV6-3,TRBJ2-2,CASSERTGRTGELFF
.,TRBV5-4,TRBJ2-5,CASSTRTARVGETQYF
TRBD1,TRBV10-3,TRBJ1-5,CAISSGGGQPQHF
TRBD2,TRBV5-4,TRBJ2-1,CASSLSGGVSYNEQFF
.,TRBV6-5,TRBJ1-5,CASSSRGPQSNQPQHF
TRBD2,TRBV20-1,TRBJ2-1,CSARDWRGGPHNEQFF
TRBD2,TRBV9,TRBJ2-5,CASSPGGANVETQYF
TRBD1,TRBV5-1,TRBJ1-6,CASSDRTGKSPLHF
.,TRBV15,TRBJ2-5,CAKPRGLQYQETQYF
.,TRBV12-3/TRBV12-4,TRBJ2-1,CASSLTRSYNEQFF
TRBD2,TRBV11-2,TRBJ2-1,CASSLRTSGTELNEQFF
.,TRBV6-2/TRBV6-3,TRBJ1-1,CASRTPQENTEAFF
TRBD1,TRBV18,TRBJ2-1,CASSPSGQFYNEQFF
TRBD2,TRBV4-2,TRBJ2-1,CASSPPGTSGGAYNEQFF
.,TRBV7-9,TRBJ1-6,CASNQTGGNNSPLHF
TRBD2,TRBV4-2,TRBJ2-2,CASSQDQGGRAGELFF
.,TRBV20-1,TRBJ1-1,CSASDSGAGGTEAFF
.,TRBV4-3,TRBJ1-2,CASSQGWRDYGYTF
.,TRBV6-1,TRBJ2-3,CASSELRGSSTDTQYF
.,TRBV3-1,TRBJ2-2,CASRTGTGELFF
.,TRBV12-3/TRBV12-4,TRBJ2-1,CASRPVLAGPNEQFF
TRBD2,TRBV24-1,TRBJ2-3,CATSDGGGPDTQYF
TRBD2,TRBV5-4,TRBJ2-1,CASSTGTSGDFEQFF
.,TRBV3-1,TRBJ2-1,CASSQDEYNNEQFF
.,TRBV5-1,TRBJ2-3,CASSLWQGSTDTQYF
.,TRBV6-2/TRBV6-3,TRBJ2-5,CASSYILETQYF
.,TRBV6-1,TRBJ1-5,CASSGRLNQPQHF
.,TRBV18,TRBJ1-1,CASSPRDTEAFF
.,TRBV5-1,TRBJ2-3,CASSFARGQADTQYF
.,TRBV20-1,TRBJ2-5,CSASLGRQETQYF
TRBD2,TRBV5-6,TRBJ2-5,CASSLASGGRETQYF
.,TRBV7-9,TRBJ2-3,CASSLDGAKDTQYF
TRBD2,TRBV5-1,TRBJ2-5,CASSLVTSGGETQYF
.,TRBV6-2/TRBV6-3,TRBJ2-1,CASSYEIRDLKTNEQFF
.,TRBV11-3,TRBJ2-7,CASSLGPGKQYF
.,TRBV20-1,TRBJ2-5,CSARGDSRETQYF
TRBD1,TRBV7-2,TRBJ1-6,CASRNDRGLWNSPLHF
.,TRBV29-1,TRBJ1-2,CSVEYRGRLKYGYTF
.,TRBV18,TRBJ2-1,CASSRIPNLEYNEQFF
TRBD1,TRBV28,TRBJ1-5,CASSSLDRGYQPQHF